A single sample gave rise to the 16 T cell receptor beta chains below, sequenced in a study of T cell changes during pregnancy in multiple sclerosis. Sequenced by immunoSEQ multiplex PCR; TCRdb stores in-frame clones only, minus some. The sample has over 40,000 clones, about 91% seen once; the top ten hold approximately 2%. The material sequenced was peripheral blood, taken in the third trimester of pregnancy. Source of these receptors: a female donor with multiple sclerosis, enrolled in a pregnancy study.

The sample holds one count of this clone. The chain combines TRBV9 with TRBJ2-5, with D perhaps matching TRBD2 (6 bases). Between the trimmed V and J ends, which lost 3 bases and 1 base, there was a span of 10 bases. CDR3 length: 14 residues. Per germline, CDR1 SGDLS and CDR2 YYNGEE. The CDR3 nucleotides read TGTGCCAGCAGCGCCCGCGGGACCCAAGAGACCCAGTACTTC. Protein: CASSARGTQETQYF.

The rearrangement links TRBV7-3 to TRBJ2-1, with 11 bases matching TRBD2. The CDR3 runs 16 residues. Losses at the gene ends were 5 bases for V and 1 base for J; bases not matched to a gene: 4. Germline V gene data show CDR1 as SGHTA and CDR2 as FQGTGA. CDR3 residues: CASSPRTSGSYNEQFF. CDR3 in DNA: TGTGCCAGCAGCCCAAGGACTAGCGGGTCCTACAATGAGCAGTTCTTC. Variable domain in full (rest from reference TRBV7-3 and TRBJ2-1): GAGVSQTPSNKVTEKGKYVELRCDPISGHTALYWYRQSLGQGPEFLIYFQGTGAADDSGLPNDRFFAVRPEGSVSTLKIQRTERGDSAVYLCASSPRTSGSYNEQFFGPGTRLTVL.

The J gene is TRBJ1-3, the V gene TRBV5-1; the D gene is possibly TRBD1 (6 bases). The CDR3 totals 14 residues. Germline-derived CDR1 and CDR2 are SGHRS and YFSETQ. V lost 4 bases, J lost 4 bases, and 12 bases lay in between. The CDR3 loop is CASSGGGFGNTIYF. The CDR3 DNA reads TGCGCCAGCAGCGGGGGGGGCTTCGGAAACACCATATATTTT.

The chain uses TRBV15 and TRBJ2-4; D is unresolved. V lost 0 bases and J lost 4, with 7 bases in between. Germline V gene sequence: CDR1 LNHNV, CDR2 YYDKDF (reference sequence). This CDR3 comprises 14 residues. CDR3 residues: CATSRDYMKNIQYF. As DNA, the CDR3 is TGTGCCACCAGCAGAGATTATATGAAAAACATTCAGTACTTC.

The V and J genes are TRBV7-9 and TRBJ2-5; TRBD1 matches 7 bases. CDR1 and CDR2 from the germline V gene are SEHNR and FQNEAQ (reference sequence). The V gene end was trimmed by 5 bases and the J gene end by 2 bases; junction bases not matched to a gene: 8. CDR3 length equals 15 residues. CDR3 protein: CASSHRQGYQETQYF. The DNA for the CDR3 is TGTGCCAGCAGCCATCGACAGGGTTATCAAGAGACCCAGTACTTC.

The chain carries TRBV19 and TRBJ1-3; D not resolved. Germline V CDR1 and CDR2: LNHDA, SQIVND (reference sequence). V was shortened by 11 bases and J by 0 bases, with 14 bases between the two germline ends. CDR3 length: 14 amino acids. CDR3 sequence (DNA): TGTGCCTCAACGCGCGGAGGCTCTGGAAACACCATATATTTT. This translates into CASTRGGSGNTIYF.

The chain couples TRBV9 to TRBJ2-5; 8 positions match TRBD2. V lost 4 bases, J lost 9 bases, and 17 bases stayed unmatched. Germline CDR1 is SGDLS and CDR2 is YYNGEE. This CDR3 is 16 amino acids long. The CDR3 loop reads CASSSLGGGQYGAQYF. CDR3 coding DNA: TGTGCCAGCAGCTCCCTCGGCGGGGGGCAATATGGGGCCCAGTACTTC.

For the CDR3, the DNA is TGTGCCAGCAGTTTATCAGAGGGGGCGGCCGAGCAGTACTTC. Encoded protein: CASSLSEGAAEQYF. The V and J genes are TRBV28 and TRBJ2-7, with 7 bases identical to TRBD1. Germline V gives CDR1 MDHEN, CDR2 SYDVKM. With 1 base clipped from V and 6 bases from J, the junction kept 6 bases outside the gene matches. The CDR3 totals 14 residues.

The chain links TRBV11-2 to TRBJ2-1; 8 bases are a match to TRBD2. The CDR3 is made up of 16 amino acids. Germline lookup yields CDR1 SGHAT and CDR2 FQNNGV. The ends lost 4 bases at V and 2 bases at J; junction bases unmatched: 7. CDR3 loop: CASSSRTSRTYNEQFF. Here the CDR3 DNA reads TGTGCCAGCAGCTCCCGGACTAGCCGAACCTACAATGAGCAGTTCTTC.

The chain links TRBV9 to TRBJ2-2, with D maybe TRBD2 (5 bases). The CDR3 consists of 15 residues. Per the germline V gene, CDR1 is SGDLS and CDR2 is YYNGEE. The V end was cut by 0 bases, the J end by 1 base, with 7 bases between. CDR3 sequence (DNA): TGTGCCAGCAGCGTAGCGGGAAAGAACACCGGGGAGCTGTTTTTT. The encoded protein is CASSVAGKNTGELFF. Using reference TRBV9 and TRBJ2-2 for the parts outside the CDR3, the full variable domain is DSGVTQTPKHLITATGQRVTLRCSPRSGDLSVYWYQQSLDQGLQFLIQYYNGEERAKGNILERFSAQQFPDLHSELNLSSLELGDSALYFCASSVAGKNTGELFFGEGSRLTVL.

J is TRBJ2-3 and V is TRBV19, with 8 bases lining up with TRBD1. V dropped 10 bases and J dropped 6; count of bases not matched to a gene: 15. This CDR3 region has 15 residues. Germline V gene lookup returns CDR1 LNHDA and CDR2 SQIVND (reference sequence). The CDR3 nucleotides read TGTGCCACCAGGACAGGGCGCGGGCTGTCGGATACGCAGTATTTT. This encodes CATRTGRGLSDTQYF.

The chain employs TRBV7-3 and TRBJ2-7, with D unresolved. The CDR3 runs 15 residues. Germline loops: CDR1 SGHTA, CDR2 FQGTGA. Trimming took off 8 bases at V and 0 bases at J, with 17 bases between the two ends. The CDR3 region has the DNA TGTGCCAGCGCTCCTCCCCGGTTGAGCTCCTACGAGCAGTACTTC. Translation gives CASAPPRLSSYEQYF.

CDR3 amino acids: CASSIEGVGADTQYF. DNA of the CDR3: TGTGCCAGTAGTATAGAAGGCGTAGGGGCAGATACGCAGTATTTT. This rearrangement joins TRBV19 to TRBJ2-3; D is perhaps TRBD1 (5 bases). From germline, CDR1 is LNHDA and CDR2 SQIVND (reference sequence). V lost 0 bases to trimming and J lost 4 bases, with 11 bases between them. CDR3 size: 15 residues. Looking up the rest from reference TRBV19 and TRBJ2-3 gives the full variable domain: DGGITQSPKYLFRKEGQNVTLSCEQNLNHDAMYWYRQDPGQGLRLIYYSQIVNDFQKGDIAEGYSVSREKKESFPLTVTSAQKNPTAFYLCASSIEGVGADTQYFGPGTRLTVL.

In nucleotides, the CDR3 is TGTGCCAGCAGCACGCCGGGACAGGGTGATCAGCCCCAGCATTTT. Its protein is CASSTPGQGDQPQHF. This sequence joins TRBV7-9 and TRBJ1-5, with 9 bases fitting TRBD1. CDR1 is SEHNR, CDR2 FQNEAQ, per germline (reference sequence). The CDR3 loop spans 15 amino acids. V trimming: 5 bases; J trimming: 5 bases; junction bases outside the gene matches: 7.

V usage is TRBV27 and J usage is TRBJ2-7; TRBD2 matches at 10 bases. From germline, CDR1 is MNHEY and CDR2 SMNVEV (reference sequence). This CDR3 comprises 15 residues. The ends lost 4 bases at V and 3 bases at J; junction bases unmatched: 6. CDR3 DNA sequence: TGTGCCAGCAGTTCTCTAGGACTAGCGGTCTACGAGCAGTACTTC. Translation: CASSSLGLAVYEQYF.

V and J are TRBV27 and TRBJ2-1, with 7 bases matching TRBD2. Trimming took 2 bases from V and 5 from J; bases not matched to a gene: 6. The CDR3 totals 15 residues. The germline CDR1 and CDR2 sequences are MNHEY and SMNVEV (reference sequence). The CDR3 reads CASSLRSSGHNEQFF. For the CDR3, the DNA is TGTGCCAGCAGTTTAAGGTCTAGCGGACACAATGAGCAGTTCTTC.